These 2 T cell receptor beta chains were sequenced from one sample in a study of control samples from healthy donors and cancer patients. TCRdb's copy holds only in-frame clones and misses some; the assay was immunoSEQ multiplex PCR. The table has 90,000 to 110,000 clones, over 75% seen once. The source material was blood. The origin of the receptors is a human donor in good health. The donor label of this sample is uncertain.

This rearrangement joins TRBV14 to TRBJ2-1; D gene unclear. CDR3 length: 15 residues. The ends were cut back, 4 bases at V and 7 bases at J, with 17 bases in the middle. The germline gives CDR1 SGHDN, CDR2 FVKESK. CDR3 nucleotides: TGTGCCAGCAGCCTGGCCGTCGGCCCGTGGAATGAGCAGTTCTTC. Encoded protein: CASSLAVGPWNEQFF.

The chain has TRBV7-9 and TRBJ1-1; D is uncertain. Germline CDR1 and CDR2: SEHNR and FQNEAQ (reference sequence). This CDR3 has 14 residues. V shed 5 bases and J shed 1 base, with 11 bases lying between them. The CDR3 reads CASSAGLGNTEAFF. CDR3 coding DNA: TGTGCCAGCAGCGCCGGGTTGGGGAACACTGAAGCTTTCTTT.